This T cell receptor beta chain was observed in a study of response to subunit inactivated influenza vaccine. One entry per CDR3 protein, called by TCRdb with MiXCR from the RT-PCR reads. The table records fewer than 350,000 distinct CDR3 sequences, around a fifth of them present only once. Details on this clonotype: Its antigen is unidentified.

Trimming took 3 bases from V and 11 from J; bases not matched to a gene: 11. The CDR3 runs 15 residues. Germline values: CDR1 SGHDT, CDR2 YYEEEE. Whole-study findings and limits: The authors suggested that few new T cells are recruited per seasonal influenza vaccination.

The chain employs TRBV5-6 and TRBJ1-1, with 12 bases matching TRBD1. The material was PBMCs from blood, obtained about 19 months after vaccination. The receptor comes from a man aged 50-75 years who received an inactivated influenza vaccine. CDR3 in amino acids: CASSWSGTGGAGAFF. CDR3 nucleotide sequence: TGTGCCAGCAGCTGGAGTGGGACAGGGGGCGCCGGGGCTTTCTTT.